The clone carrying this T cell receptor (beta chain) was counted a few times. The source of the sample is a study of blood T cells in healthy people across ages. With a J-beta primer mix and a sample-barcoded 5' primer, a second PCR ran about 7 to 12 cycles. Via MiXCR, TCRdb re-called the 5' RACE reads, giving one row per CDR3 protein. Of around 1,600,000 distinct CDR3 sequences in the sample, about 42% were seen once. Germline CDR1 KGHSH, CDR2 LQKENI. This CDR3 contains 15 residues. V was pared by 2 bases and J by 7 bases, with 6 bases of the junction left unmatched. Peripheral blood was drawn, about 9.7 milliliters per donor.

The sequence derives from a woman younger than 35 in good health. Sequenced: blood. The genes are TRBV18 and TRBJ2-1; TRBD2 agrees at 9 bases. In DNA, the CDR3 is TGTGCCAGCTCACCAGTAGCGGGAGTTAGTAATGAGCAGTTCTTC. Protein sequence: CASSPVAGVSNEQFF.